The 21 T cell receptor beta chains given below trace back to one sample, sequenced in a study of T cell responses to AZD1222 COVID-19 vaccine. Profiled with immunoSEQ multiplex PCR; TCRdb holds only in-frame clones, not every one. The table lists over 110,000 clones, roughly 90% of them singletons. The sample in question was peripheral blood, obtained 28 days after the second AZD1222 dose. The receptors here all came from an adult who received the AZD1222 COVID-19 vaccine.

CDR3 loop: CASTRTGDMNTEAFF. In DNA, the CDR3 is TGTGCCAGTACCCGGACAGGGGACATGAACACTGAAGCTTTCTTT. J is TRBJ1-1 and V is TRBV19; 9 positions match TRBD1. The CDR3 is 15 residues long. V trimming: 7 bases; J trimming: 0 bases; junction bases outside the gene matches: 6. The germline gives CDR1 LNHDA, CDR2 SQIVND (reference sequence). Filled out from reference TRBV19 and TRBJ1-1, the complete variable domain reads DGGITQSPKYLFRKEGQNVTLSCEQNLNHDAMYWYRQDPGQGLRLIYYSQIVNDFQKGDIAEGYSVSREKKESFPLTVTSAQKNPTAFYLCASTRTGDMNTEAFFGQGTRLTVV.

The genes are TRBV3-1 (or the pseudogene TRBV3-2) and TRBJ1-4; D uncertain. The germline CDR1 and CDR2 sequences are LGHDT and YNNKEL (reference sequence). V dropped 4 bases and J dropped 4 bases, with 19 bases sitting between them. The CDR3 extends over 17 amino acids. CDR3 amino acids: CASSRYRSAVNNEKLFF. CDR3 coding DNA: TGTGCCAGCAGCCGGTACCGCTCCGCAGTGAATAATGAAAAACTGTTTTTT.

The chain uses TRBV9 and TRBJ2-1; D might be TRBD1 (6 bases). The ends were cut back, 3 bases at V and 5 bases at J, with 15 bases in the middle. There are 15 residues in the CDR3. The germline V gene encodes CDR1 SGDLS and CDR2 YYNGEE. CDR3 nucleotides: TGTGCCAGCAGCGCTCCACCGGGACAACACAATGAGCAGTTCTTC. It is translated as CASSAPPGQHNEQFF.

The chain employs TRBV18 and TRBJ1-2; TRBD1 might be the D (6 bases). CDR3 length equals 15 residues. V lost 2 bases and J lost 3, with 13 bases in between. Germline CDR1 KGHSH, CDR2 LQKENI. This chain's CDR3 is CASSPEAGVYYGYTF. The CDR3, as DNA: TGTGCCAGCTCACCAGAGGCAGGGGTATACTATGGCTACACCTTC.

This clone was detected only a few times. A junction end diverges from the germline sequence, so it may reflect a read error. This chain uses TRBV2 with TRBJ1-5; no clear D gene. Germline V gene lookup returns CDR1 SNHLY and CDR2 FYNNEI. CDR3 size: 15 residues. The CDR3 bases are TGTGCCAGCAGAGAAGGGTCTAACGGCAATCAGCCCCAGCATTTT. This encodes CASREGSNGNQPQHF. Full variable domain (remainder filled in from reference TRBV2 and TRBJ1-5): EPEVTQTPSHQVTQMGQEVILRCVPISNHLYFYWYRQILGQKVEFLVSFYNNEISEKSEIFDDQFSVERPDGSNFTLKIRSTKLEDSAMYFCASREGSNGNQPQHFGDGTRLSIL.

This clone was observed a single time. The CDR3 coding sequence is TGTGCCAGCAGTACGGGACAGGGGGTTTCTAACTATGGCTACACCTTC. Its protein product is CASSTGQGVSNYGYTF. V is TRBV2 and J is TRBJ1-2; 11 bases match TRBD1. The germline CDR1 and CDR2 sequences are SNHLY and FYNNEI. Trimming at V came to 5 bases and at J to 0 bases, leaving 5 bases not matched to a gene. The CDR3 is 16 amino acids.

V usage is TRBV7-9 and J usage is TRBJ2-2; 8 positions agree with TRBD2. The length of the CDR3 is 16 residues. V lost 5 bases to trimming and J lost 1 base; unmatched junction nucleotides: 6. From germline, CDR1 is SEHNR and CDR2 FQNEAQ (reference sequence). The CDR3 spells CASSTRLARNTGELFF. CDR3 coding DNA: TGTGCCAGCAGCACCCGACTAGCGAGGAACACCGGGGAGCTGTTTTTT.

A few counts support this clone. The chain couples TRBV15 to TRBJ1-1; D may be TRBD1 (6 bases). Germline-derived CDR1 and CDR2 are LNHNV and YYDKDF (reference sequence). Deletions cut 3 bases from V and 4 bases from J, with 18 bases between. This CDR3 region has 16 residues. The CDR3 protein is CATSRGVGAVVTEAFF. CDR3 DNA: TGTGCCACCAGCAGGGGGGTGGGGGCAGTAGTCACTGAAGCTTTCTTT.

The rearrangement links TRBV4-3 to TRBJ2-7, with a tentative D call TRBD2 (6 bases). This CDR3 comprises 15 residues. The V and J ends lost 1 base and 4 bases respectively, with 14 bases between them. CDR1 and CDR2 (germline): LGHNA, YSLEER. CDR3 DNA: TGCGCCAGCAGCCAAGTGTCGGGGACTTTTTACGAGCAGTACTTC. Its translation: CASSQVSGTFYEQYF.

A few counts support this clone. This CDR3 reads CASSQGLRNTGELFF. CDR3 sequence (DNA): TGCGCCAGCAGCCAAGGTCTGCGGAACACCGGGGAGCTGTTTTTT. This rearrangement joins TRBV4-3 to TRBJ2-2; D remains unclear. Germline-derived CDR1 and CDR2 are LGHNA and YSLEER. V lost 1 base and J 1 base, leaving 7 bases between the germline ends. The CDR3 length is 15 residues.

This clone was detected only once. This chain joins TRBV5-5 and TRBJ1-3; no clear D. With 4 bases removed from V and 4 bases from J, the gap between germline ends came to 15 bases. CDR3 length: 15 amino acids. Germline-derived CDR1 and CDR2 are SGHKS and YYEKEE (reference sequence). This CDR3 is CASSPQAVPGNTIYF. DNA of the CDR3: TGTGCCAGCAGCCCGCAGGCTGTTCCAGGAAACACCATATATTTT.

The CDR3 here is CARRRGRANTGELFF. In nucleotides, the CDR3 is TGTGCCCGAAGACGAGGCAGGGCAAACACCGGGGAGCTGTTTTTT. V usage is TRBV30 and J usage is TRBJ2-2; a possible D gene is TRBD1 (5 bases). The CDR3 runs 15 residues. With 8 bases removed from V and 2 bases from J, the gap between germline ends came to 18 bases. Germline V gives CDR1 GTSNPN, CDR2 SVGIG (reference sequence).

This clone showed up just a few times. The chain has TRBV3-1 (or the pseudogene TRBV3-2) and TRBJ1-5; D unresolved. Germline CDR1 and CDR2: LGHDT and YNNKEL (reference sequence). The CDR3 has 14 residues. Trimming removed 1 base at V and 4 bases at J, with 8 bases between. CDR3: CASSQGRINQPQHF. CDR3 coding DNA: TGTGCCAGCAGCCAAGGACGGATAAATCAGCCCCAGCATTTT.

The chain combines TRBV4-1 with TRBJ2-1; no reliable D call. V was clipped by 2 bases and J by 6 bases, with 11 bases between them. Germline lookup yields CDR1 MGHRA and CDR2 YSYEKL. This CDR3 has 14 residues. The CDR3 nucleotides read TGCGCCAGCAGCCAATTAGACTTTTCCAATGAGCAGTTCTTC. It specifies CASSQLDFSNEQFF.

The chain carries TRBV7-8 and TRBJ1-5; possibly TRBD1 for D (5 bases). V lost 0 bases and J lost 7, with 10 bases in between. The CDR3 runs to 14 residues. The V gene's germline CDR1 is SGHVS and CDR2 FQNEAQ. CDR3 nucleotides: TGTGCCAGCAGCTTAGCGCGGGGCGGGCAGCCCCAGCATTTT. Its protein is CASSLARGGQPQHF.

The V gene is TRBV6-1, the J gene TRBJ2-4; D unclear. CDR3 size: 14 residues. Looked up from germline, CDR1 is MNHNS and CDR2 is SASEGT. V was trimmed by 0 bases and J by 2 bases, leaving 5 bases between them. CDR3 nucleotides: TGTGCCAGCAGTGAAGCTTCGACCAAAAACATTCAGTACTTC. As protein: CASSEASTKNIQYF.

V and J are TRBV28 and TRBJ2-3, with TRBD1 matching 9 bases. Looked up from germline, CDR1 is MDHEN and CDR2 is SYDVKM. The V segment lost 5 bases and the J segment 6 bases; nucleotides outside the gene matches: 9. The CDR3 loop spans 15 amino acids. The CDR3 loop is CASSLQGAGGDTQYF. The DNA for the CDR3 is TGTGCCAGCAGTCTACAGGGGGCCGGCGGCGATACGCAGTATTTT.

Here the CDR3 reads CASSPPSVDEQYF. As DNA, the CDR3 is TGTGCCAGCTCACCACCGTCGGTAGACGAGCAGTACTTC. The rearrangement links TRBV18 to TRBJ2-7, with D hard to call. The CDR3 consists of 13 residues. Germline CDR1 reads KGHSH; CDR2 reads LQKENI. The V end lost 0 bases, the J end lost 5 bases, and 8 bases lay between the germline ends.

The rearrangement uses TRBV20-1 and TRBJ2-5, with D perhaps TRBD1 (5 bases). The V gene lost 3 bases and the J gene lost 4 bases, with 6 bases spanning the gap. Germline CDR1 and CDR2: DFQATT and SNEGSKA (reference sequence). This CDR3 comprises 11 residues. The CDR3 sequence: CSASQGETQYF. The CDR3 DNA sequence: TGCAGTGCTAGCCAGGGAGAGACCCAGTACTTC.

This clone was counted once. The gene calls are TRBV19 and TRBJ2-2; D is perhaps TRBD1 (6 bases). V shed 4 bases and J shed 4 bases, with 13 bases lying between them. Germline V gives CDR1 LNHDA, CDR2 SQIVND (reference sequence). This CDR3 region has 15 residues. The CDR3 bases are TGTGCCAGTAGTAAACCGGGACACCCCACCGGGGAGCTGTTTTTT. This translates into CASSKPGHPTGELFF. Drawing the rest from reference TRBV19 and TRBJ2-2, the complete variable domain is DGGITQSPKYLFRKEGQNVTLSCEQNLNHDAMYWYRQDPGQGLRLIYYSQIVNDFQKGDIAEGYSVSREKKESFPLTVTSAQKNPTAFYLCASSKPGHPTGELFFGEGSRLTVL.

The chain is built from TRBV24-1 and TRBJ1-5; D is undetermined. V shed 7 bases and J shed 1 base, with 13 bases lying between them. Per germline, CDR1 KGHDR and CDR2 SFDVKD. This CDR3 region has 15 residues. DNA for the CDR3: TGTGCCACCAGCCCTCGGCTCGGGAGCAATCAGCCCCAGCATTTT. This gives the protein CATSPRLGSNQPQHF.